The rows below give T cell receptor beta chains drawn from one sample of a study of T cell changes during pregnancy in multiple sclerosis. TCRdb's copy holds only in-frame clones and misses some; the assay was immunoSEQ multiplex PCR. The table has roughly 60,000 clones, 95% to 97% seen once; the top ten hold 2% to 2.5%. Material: CD8+ T cells from peripheral blood mononuclear cells, obtained after pregnancy. The receptor source for this set is a female donor with multiple sclerosis, enrolled in a pregnancy study. The CDR3 runs from the conserved cysteine through the conserved F or W. The order of the fields is clone size, J gene, D gene, CDR3 length, V gene, CDR3 protein, CDR3 DNA. D genes are given only for firm matches. Clone size is shown for a subset of rows, as once, few, many or a class of expanded clone.

>-|TRBJ1-2|-|13|TRBV2
CASSVSHNYGYTF
TGTGCCAGCAGTGTCAGTCATAACTATGGCTACACCTTC
>-|TRBJ2-7|-|13|TRBV27
CASSLGQSYEQYF
TGTGCCAGCAGTTTAGGACAATCCTACGAGCAGTACTTC
>-|TRBJ2-1|-|13|TRBV13
CASSPKLDNEQFF
TGTGCCAGCAGCCCTAAACTTGACAATGAGCAGTTCTTC
>once|TRBJ2-1|-|12|TRBV13
CASSQGPNEQFF
TGTGCCAGCAGCCAGGGCCCAAATGAGCAGTTCTTC
>-|TRBJ2-1|TRBD1|17|TRBV2
CASSLTGTGEPIRSEFF
TGTGCCAGCAGTCTGACCGGGACAGGGGAACCCATAAGGTCGGAGTTCTTC
>once|TRBJ2-7|TRBD2|14|TRBV19
CASSPGLAVYEQYF
TGTGCCAGTAGCCCCGGACTAGCTGTTTACGAGCAGTACTTC
>-|TRBJ2-5|TRBD1|13|TRBV25-1
CASSEQGVGTQYF
TGTGCCAGCAGTGAGCAGGGGGTCGGGACCCAGTACTTC
>-|TRBJ1-5|-|11|TRBV19
CASSNNQPQHF
TGTGCCAGTAGCAATAATCAGCCCCAGCATTTT
>-|TRBJ2-3|-|14|TRBV27
CASSSWTDTDTQYF
TGTGCCAGCAGTTCGTGGACAGACACAGATACGCAGTATTTT
>-|TRBJ2-5|TRBD2|13|TRBV28
CASKGGSKETQYF
TGTGCCAGCAAGGGCGGGAGTAAAGAGACCCAGTACTTC